These T cell receptor beta chains were read from a single sample in a study of blood T cell repertoires in COVID-19. Generated by immunoSEQ multiplex PCR, the TCRdb table keeps only in-frame clones and is missing some. The sample consists of about 250,000 clones, around 81% of them appearing once. The sequenced material came from peripheral blood. The receptors stem from a woman between 55 and 75 years old with active or convalescent COVID-19. Both conserved end residues are part of each CDR3. The D gene is left open where the match is weak. Rows may omit the clone size; those that give it use once, few, many or a size class.

D gene	clone size	V gene	J gene	CDR3 DNA	CDR3 protein
.	.	TRBV6-5	TRBJ1-6	TGTGCCAGCAGTACAGGAAACTATAATTCACCCCTCCACTTT	CASSTGNYNSPLHF
TRBD1	.	TRBV5-6	TRBJ1-2	TGTGCCAGCAGCGTCGGGACAGGAAGTTACTATGGCTACACCTTC	CASSVGTGSYYGYTF
TRBD2	.	TRBV10-3	TRBJ2-1	TGTGCCATCAGCCAAGCGGGGGGGCCGGGCGATGAGCAGTTCTTC	CAISQAGGPGDEQFF
.	.	TRBV5-6	TRBJ2-7	TGTGCCAGCAGCTTGGGGGTGCAGGGGAGGCAGTACTTC	CASSLGVQGRQYF
TRBD1	.	TRBV18	TRBJ2-1	TGTGCCAGCTCCGGGACAGACTCCTACAATGAGCAGTTCTTC	CASSGTDSYNEQFF
.	.	TRBV30	TRBJ1-6	TGTGCCTGGGAGACAGGCTTTAATTCACCCCTCCACTTT	CAWETGFNSPLHF
TRBD1	.	TRBV5-1	TRBJ2-2	TGCGCCAGCAGCGAACGTCCGGGACAGTGGCCCGGGGAGCTGTTTTTT	CASSERPGQWPGELFF
.	.	TRBV7-2	TRBJ1-2	TGTGCCAGCAGCTTAGGACAGCCCTTGGGCTACACCTTC	CASSLGQPLGYTF
.	.	TRBV11-3	TRBJ2-3	TGTGCCAGCAGCCTAGGACAAGTCACAGATACGCAGTATTTT	CASSLGQVTDTQYF
TRBD2	.	TRBV7-9	TRBJ2-1	TGTGCCAGCAGCTCCACTAGCGGCTCCTACAATGAGCAGTTCTTC	CASSSTSGSYNEQFF
TRBD1	.	TRBV23-1	TRBJ1-1	TGCGCCAGCAGTCAAAACAGGGGAACTGAAGCTTTCTTT	CASSQNRGTEAFF
.	.	TRBV2	TRBJ1-4	TGTGCCAGCAGTGAATGGGGAGGAAATGAAAAACTGTTTTTT	CASSEWGGNEKLFF
.	.	TRBV2	TRBJ2-2	TGTGCCAGCAGTGAATTGGGGCAGTTGACCGGGGAGCTGTTTTTT	CASSELGQLTGELFF
.	.	TRBV19	TRBJ2-7	TGTGCCAGTAGTATAGTTCCGGACTACTCGACGACCTACGAGCAGTACTTC	CASSIVPDYSTTYEQYF
TRBD2	.	TRBV5-4	TRBJ2-3	TGTGCCAGCAGACCGGGCGAACTAGCGGGCACAGATACGCAGTATTTT	CASRPGELAGTDTQYF
.	.	TRBV19	TRBJ1-1	TGTGCCAGTAGTGGGGGCCTGGGCGGCACTGAAGCTTTCTTT	CASSGGLGGTEAFF
.	.	TRBV6-5	TRBJ2-2	TGTGCCAGCAGTTACGGGACTCCGAACACCGGGGAGCTGTTTTTT	CASSYGTPNTGELFF
TRBD2	few	TRBV7-8	TRBJ2-5	TGTGCCAGCAGCTTTGCGGGAGCCGAGACCCAGTACTTC	CASSFAGAETQYF
.	.	TRBV6-4	TRBJ1-1	TGTGCCAGCATGAGAGAAGGAGATACTGAAGCTTTCTTT	CASMREGDTEAFF
TRBD2	.	TRBV20-1	TRBJ2-7	TGCAGTGCTAGTTTGCGGGAGGGTCTCGAGCAGTACTTC	CSASLREGLEQYF
TRBD1	.	TRBV6-5	TRBJ1-1	TGTGCAACGGTTAGCAGGGGGTTGGCTGAAGCTTTCTTT	CATVSRGLAEAFF
TRBD1	.	TRBV18	TRBJ2-1	TGTGCCAGCTCACGAGGGCAGGGGGATACAAATGAGCAGTTCTTC	CASSRGQGDTNEQFF
.	.	TRBV5-1	TRBJ2-5	TGCGCCAGCAGCTTCGAACAGCAAGAGACCCAGTACTTC	CASSFEQQETQYF
TRBD1	.	TRBV10-2	TRBJ1-5	TGCGCCAGCAGTTGGGACAGGGGGTACCAGCCCCAGCATTTT	CASSWDRGYQPQHF
.	.	TRBV14	TRBJ1-1	TGTGCCAGCAGCCGGGTTGGGGGCGCCGACACTGAAGCTTTCTTT	CASSRVGGADTEAFF
TRBD1	.	TRBV7-9	TRBJ1-1	TGTGCCAGCAGCTTAAGAGGGGGCAGGAACACTGAAGCTTTCTTT	CASSLRGGRNTEAFF
.	.	TRBV12-3/TRBV12-4	TRBJ2-3	TGTGCCAGCAGCTTCAGGGAAGCAGATACGCAGTATTTT	CASSFREADTQYF
TRBD2	.	TRBV2	TRBJ2-7	TGTGCCAGCAGTGAGTCACTAGCGGAAACCTACGAGCAGTACTTC	CASSESLAETYEQYF
TRBD2	.	TRBV7-9	TRBJ2-7	TGTGCCAGCAGCCTCGGGACTAGTGGTGAGCAGTACTTC	CASSLGTSGEQYF
.	.	TRBV11-3	TRBJ2-5	TGTGCCAGCAGCTTGAGAGCGGCTATGGAGACCCAGTACTTC	CASSLRAAMETQYF
TRBD1	.	TRBV6-5	TRBJ2-3	TGTGCCAGCAGCCGGGGACAGTGGGAGGATACGCAGTATTTT	CASSRGQWEDTQYF
.	.	TRBV19	TRBJ1-1	TGTGCCAGTAGTATTGGCTTGGGGGGGCTTGAAGCTTTCTTT	CASSIGLGGLEAFF
.	.	TRBV27	TRBJ1-6	TGTGCCAGCAGTTTACAGGGGTATAATTCACCCCTCCACTTT	CASSLQGYNSPLHF
.	.	TRBV9	TRBJ2-5	TGTGCCAGCAGCGTAAGGCCGACTGCCCGAGAGACCCAGTACTTC	CASSVRPTARETQYF
TRBD1	few	TRBV20-1	TRBJ1-1	TGCAGTGCTACTGAAGACAGGGGGTCTGAAGCTTTCTTT	CSATEDRGSEAFF
.	.	TRBV11-3	TRBJ2-7	TGTGCCAGCAGCTCCTCCTCCTACGAGCAGTACTTC	CASSSSSYEQYF
.	.	TRBV21-1	TRBJ1-6	TGTGCCAGCAGCAAAGCTGGCCCCGAACAGTCACCCCTCCACTTT	CASSKAGPEQSPLHF
.	once	TRBV11-2	TRBJ1-1	TGTGCCAGCAGCTTAGGTAGGGGCACAAGGGAGGCTGAAGCTTTCTTT	CASSLGRGTREAEAFF
TRBD1	.	TRBV6-5	TRBJ2-1	TGTGCCAGCAGTCCGACAGGGGGCCCCTACAATGAGCAGTTCTTC	CASSPTGGPYNEQFF
TRBD2	.	TRBV9	TRBJ2-1	TGTGCCAGCAGCCCACGACTAGCGGTAAGCTCCTACAATGAGCAGTTCTTC	CASSPRLAVSSYNEQFF
.	.	TRBV5-4	TRBJ2-3	TGTGCCAGCAGCTTGGGGGGGCGACAACGCCTCACAGATACGCAGTATTTT	CASSLGGRQRLTDTQYF
.	few	TRBV4-1	TRBJ2-5	TGCGCCAGCAGCCAAAACCGGGACTACCAAGAGACCCAGTACTTC	CASSQNRDYQETQYF
.	.	TRBV5-4	TRBJ2-2	TGTGCCAGCAGCTTGGACCCTCTAGATTCGAACACCGGGGAGCTGTTTTTT	CASSLDPLDSNTGELFF
TRBD2	few	TRBV7-2	TRBJ2-3	TGTGCCAGCAGGGGAGGGGTAGGCCTTAGCACAGATACGCAGTATTTT	CASRGGVGLSTDTQYF
.	.	TRBV21-1	TRBJ2-3	TGTGCCAGGAGGTCAGGGGGCTGCACAGATACGCAGTATTTT	CARRSGGCTDTQYF